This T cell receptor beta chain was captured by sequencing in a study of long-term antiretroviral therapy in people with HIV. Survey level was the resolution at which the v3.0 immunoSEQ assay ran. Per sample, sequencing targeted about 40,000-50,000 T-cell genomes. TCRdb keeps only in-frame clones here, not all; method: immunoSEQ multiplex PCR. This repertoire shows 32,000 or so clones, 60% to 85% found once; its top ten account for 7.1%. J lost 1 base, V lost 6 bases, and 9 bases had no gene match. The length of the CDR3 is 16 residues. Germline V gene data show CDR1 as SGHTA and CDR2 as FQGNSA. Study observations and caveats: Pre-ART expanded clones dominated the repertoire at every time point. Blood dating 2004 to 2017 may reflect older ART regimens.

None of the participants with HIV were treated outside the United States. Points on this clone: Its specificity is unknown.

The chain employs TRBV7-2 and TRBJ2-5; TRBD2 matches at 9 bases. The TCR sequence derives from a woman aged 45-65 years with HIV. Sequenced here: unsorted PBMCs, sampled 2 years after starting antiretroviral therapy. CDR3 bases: TGTGCCAGCAGGCGGAAAGGGCGGGGGGGCCAAGAGACCCAGTACTTC. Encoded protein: CASRRKGRGGQETQYF.